In its sample, the clone carrying this T cell receptor (beta chain) was seen once. Assay: immunoSEQ multiplex PCR; the TCRdb copy retains only in-frame clones and omits some. Among approximately 35,000 clones listed, about 92% were seen once. This sample was included in a study of chemoradiotherapy in HPV16-positive cancers. This CDR3 region has 15 residues. CDR1 SGHRS and CDR2 YFSETQ come from the germline V gene. Trimming left V 2 bases short and J 0 bases short, with 10 bases between. The TCR originated in a human donor with HPV-associated anogenital cancer. The rearrangement uses TRBV5-1 and TRBJ2-3; the D gene is possibly TRBD1 (5 bases). The sample here was blood, taken from a patient who underwent chemoradiotherapy. The CDR3 DNA sequence: TGCGCCAGCAGCTTAGGGGTATCTAGCACAGATACGCAGTATTTT. The encoded protein is CASSLGVSSTDTQYF.